Below, one T cell receptor (beta chain) is given with its context. No antigen is known for it. The input lacks base qualities; no much larger clone sits a single base away. In light of the paper, this sample's time point label describes: cells obtained before transplantation from donor or recipient. CD3+CD4+ and CD3+CD8+ populations were FACS-sorted from unstimulated pre-transplant donor and recipient cells taken from spleen or lymph nodes. Taken from cysteine to phenylalanine, the CDR3 has 16 residues. Only the CDR3 portion is preserved as DNA: 48 bases, with reading frame beginning at the first base. V is pared back by 3 bases and J by 1 base, with 10 bases lying between the germline termini. The germline V gene sets CDR1 to KGHSH and CDR2 to LQKENI. To prepare the library, the immunoSEQ multiplex PCR assay was applied. For most patients, genomic DNA was isolated with the Qiagen DNeasy Blood and Tissue Kit and shipped frozen to Adaptive Biotechnologies for TCR sequencing. For most patients, high-throughput TCR-beta CDR3 sequencing of genomic DNA was performed by Adaptive Biotechnologies. For the original study's pipeline: TCR sequencing data for some 17 patients were retrieved from Adaptive's ImmunoSEQ software; a few other patients were processed with MiXCR and VDJtools. To correct CD4 versus CD8 sorting errors, any sequence found in both subsets at a frequency ratio below 5:1 was removed. CDR3 nucleotide sequences shared between donor and recipient were removed because the origin of such sequences could not be assigned. Alloreactive clones required at least 2-fold expansion over unstimulated cells and minimum CFSE-low frequency of 0.002% (template counts) or 0.001% (read counts). Clones were considered mappable if detected in sequenced pre-transplant spleen, lymph node, or MLR CFSE-low populations of the donor or recipient. Cumulative frequency of alloreactive clones was calculated as a percentage of all sequences weighted by copy number. TCRdb took over this immuneACCESS table, retaining in-frame rearrangements with V and J assigned. Such tables are incomplete; in checked studies, under half of the missing clones stem from an unresolved V gene, and the remainder is unexplained. The V and J calls and the clone size are those of that table, but D and trimming were determined from the DNA. For this sample the table gives 130,000 or so clones, of which around 90% were detected only once. The ten largest clonotypes hold 0.15% to 0.2% of the sample.

This record belongs to a study of graft-versus-host responses after intestinal transplantation (dated by TCRdb to 2020 to 2022). About the study as a whole: The transplants that recipients received were multivisceral, liver-intestinal, or isolated intestinal. All recipients received anti-thymocyte globulin induction followed by maintenance tacrolimus and steroids for around 3 years. Instead of going to the commercial service, samples from a few later patients were sequenced in-house on an Illumina MiSeq and processed with MiXCR. Donor T cell macrochimerism was defined as a peak of at least 4% donor T cells among recipient peripheral blood mononuclear cells. After intestinal transplantation, graft-versus-host and host-versus-graft alloreactive T cell clones were followed in the graft, circulation and bone marrow using bulk TCR-beta CDR3 sequencing. The cohort enrolled about two dozen intestinal transplant recipients including one retransplant, and a few patients lacking pretransplant specimens were excluded. Alloreactive clones were identified by sequencing pre-transplant mixed lymphocyte reaction products and comparing them with unstimulated pre-transplant donor and recipient T cells.

General findings and caveats noted by the study authors: The conclusions were limited by the relatively low number and heterogeneity of the intestinal transplant patients. GvH clones were detected in recipient bone marrow, and some appeared earlier in ileal mucosa or blood, consistent with an intestinal mucosal origin. Early after transplant, declines in HvG clones were associated with peak levels of circulating GvH clones. Patients with donor T cell macrochimerism had high GvH to HvG T cell clonal ratios in their allografts.

This TCR was recovered from a human donor who received an intestinal transplant. The sequence is built from TRBV18 and TRBJ2-6, with TRBD1 as a weak D call on 6 bases. Sequences were derived from unstimulated CD4+ T cells sorted from spleen or lymph node cells, sampled before intestinal transplant. The DNA sequence reads TGTGCCAGCTCACCGATCAGGGGTTCTGGGGCCAACGTCCTGACTTTC. Its coded protein is CASSPIRGSGANVLTF.